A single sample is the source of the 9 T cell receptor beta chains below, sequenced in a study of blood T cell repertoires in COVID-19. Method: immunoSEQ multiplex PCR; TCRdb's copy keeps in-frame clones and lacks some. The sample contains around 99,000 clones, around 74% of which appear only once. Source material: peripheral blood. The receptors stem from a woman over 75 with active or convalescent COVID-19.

This chain's CDR3 is CASSNGQSEQFF. In DNA, the CDR3 is TGCGCCAGCAGTAACGGACAGTCTGAGCAGTTCTTC. The chain carries TRBV23-1 and TRBJ2-1; D might be TRBD1 (6 bases). TRBV23-1 is given ORF status, its function remaining uncertain. Deletions cut 5 bases from V and 9 bases from J, with 11 bases between. CDR3 length: 12 amino acids.

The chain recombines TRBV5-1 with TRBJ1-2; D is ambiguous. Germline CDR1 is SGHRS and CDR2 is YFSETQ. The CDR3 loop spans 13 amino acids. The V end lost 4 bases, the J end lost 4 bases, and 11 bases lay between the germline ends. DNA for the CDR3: TGCGCCAGCAGCGAGGAAGGAGGCTATGGCTACACCTTC. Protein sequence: CASSEEGGYGYTF.

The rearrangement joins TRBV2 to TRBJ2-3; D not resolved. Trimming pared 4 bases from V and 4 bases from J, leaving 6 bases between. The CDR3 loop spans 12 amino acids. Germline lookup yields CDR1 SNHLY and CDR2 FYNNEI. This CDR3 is CASSGVADTQYF. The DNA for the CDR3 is TGTGCCAGCAGTGGAGTGGCAGATACGCAGTATTTT.

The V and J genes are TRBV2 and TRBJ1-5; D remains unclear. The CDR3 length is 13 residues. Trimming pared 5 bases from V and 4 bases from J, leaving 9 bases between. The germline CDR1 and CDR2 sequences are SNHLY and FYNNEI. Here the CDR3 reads CASSSTENQPQHF. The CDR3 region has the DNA TGTGCCAGCAGTTCGACGGAGAATCAGCCCCAGCATTTT.

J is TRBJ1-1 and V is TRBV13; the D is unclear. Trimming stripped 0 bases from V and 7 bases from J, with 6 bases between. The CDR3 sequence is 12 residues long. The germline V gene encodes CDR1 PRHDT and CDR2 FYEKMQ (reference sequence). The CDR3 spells CASSLGTFEAFF. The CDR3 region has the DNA TGTGCCAGCAGCTTAGGTACATTTGAAGCTTTCTTT.

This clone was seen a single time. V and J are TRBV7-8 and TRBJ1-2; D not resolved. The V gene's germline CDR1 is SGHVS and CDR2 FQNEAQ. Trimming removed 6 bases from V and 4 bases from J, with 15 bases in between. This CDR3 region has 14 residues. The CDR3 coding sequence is TGTGCCAGCAGTCGAGGGTTAACGGGCTATGGCTACACCTTC. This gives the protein CASSRGLTGYGYTF.

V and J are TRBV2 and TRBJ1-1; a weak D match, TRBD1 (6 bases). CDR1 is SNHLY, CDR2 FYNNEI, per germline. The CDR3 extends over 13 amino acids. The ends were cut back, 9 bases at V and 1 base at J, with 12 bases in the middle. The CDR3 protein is CASGRGRNTEAFF. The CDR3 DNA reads TGTGCCAGTGGCAGGGGACGGAACACTGAAGCTTTCTTT.

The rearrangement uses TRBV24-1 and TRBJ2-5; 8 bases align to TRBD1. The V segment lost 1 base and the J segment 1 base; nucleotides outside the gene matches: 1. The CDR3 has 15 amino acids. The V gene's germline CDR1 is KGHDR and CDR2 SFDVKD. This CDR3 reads CATSDLDRGQETQYF. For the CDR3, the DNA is TGTGCCACCAGTGATTTAGACAGGGGCCAAGAGACCCAGTACTTC.

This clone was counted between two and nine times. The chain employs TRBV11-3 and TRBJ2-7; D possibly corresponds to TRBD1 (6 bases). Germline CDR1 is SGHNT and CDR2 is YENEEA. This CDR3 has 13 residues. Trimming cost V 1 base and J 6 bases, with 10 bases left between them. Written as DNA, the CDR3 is TGTGCCAGCAGCTTAGTACAGGGCGGCGAGCAGTACTTC. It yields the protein CASSLVQGGEQYF.